Listed below are T cell receptor beta chains from one sample, sequenced in a study of shared clonotypes between healthy human individuals. Libraries were prepared by immunoSEQ multiplex PCR; TCRdb keeps only in-frame clonotypes and omits some of them. This table has about 820,000 clones, 85% to 95% appearing once. Specimen: naive CD8+ T cells sorted from blood. These receptors were obtained from a man between 25 and 39 years old in good health. The CDR3 runs from the conserved cysteine through the conserved F or W. The order of the fields is CDR3 protein, CDR3 DNA, D gene, clone size, V gene, J gene. A D gene is named only where the DNA matches it firmly. Size tells how often a clone was seen (once, few, many) or the class of an expanded clone, and some rows leave it out.

CDR3 protein: CASSLYSGTADTQYF
CDR3 DNA: TGCGCCAGCAGCTTGTACAGCGGGACGGCAGATACGCAGTATTTT
D gene: TRBD2
clone size: .
V gene: TRBV5-1
J gene: TRBJ2-3

CDR3 protein: CASSAGTSGIEQYF
CDR3 DNA: TGTGCCAGCAGTGCCGGGACTAGCGGGATAGAGCAGTACTTC
D gene: TRBD2
clone size: .
V gene: TRBV28
J gene: TRBJ2-7

CDR3 protein: CASSEWGTEAFF
CDR3 DNA: TGTGCCAGCAGTGAATGGGGGACTGAAGCTTTCTTT
D gene: .
clone size: once
V gene: TRBV25-1
J gene: TRBJ1-1

CDR3 protein: CASSLTWAANTGELFF
CDR3 DNA: TGTGCCAGCAGTTTAACATGGGCGGCGAACACCGGGGAGCTGTTTTTT
D gene: .
clone size: once
V gene: TRBV27
J gene: TRBJ2-2

CDR3 protein: CATAVSGANVLTF
CDR3 DNA: TGTGCAACGGCGGTCTCCGGGGCCAACGTCCTGACTTTC
D gene: .
clone size: .
V gene: TRBV6-5
J gene: TRBJ2-6

CDR3 protein: CASSQGFLRESVTYEQYF
CDR3 DNA: TGCGCCAGCAGCCAAGGGTTCCTAAGGGAGAGCGTTACCTACGAGCAGTACTTC
D gene: .
clone size: .
V gene: TRBV4-1
J gene: TRBJ2-7

CDR3 protein: CASKRMGSGMSTDTQYF
CDR3 DNA: TGTGCCAGCAAAAGAATGGGGAGCGGGATGAGCACAGATACGCAGTATTTT
D gene: TRBD2
clone size: .
V gene: TRBV2
J gene: TRBJ2-3

CDR3 protein: CASSLGGVSYEQYF
CDR3 DNA: TGTGCCAGCAGTTTGGGCGGGGTCTCCTACGAGCAGTACTTC
D gene: .
clone size: .
V gene: TRBV27
J gene: TRBJ2-7

CDR3 protein: CASTGHPTGELFF
CDR3 DNA: TGCGCCAGCACCGGGCACCCCACCGGGGAGCTGTTTTTT
D gene: .
clone size: .
V gene: TRBV5-1
J gene: TRBJ2-2

CDR3 protein: CASSLAASGRAYTGELFF
CDR3 DNA: TGTGCCAGCAGCTTAGCGGCTAGCGGGAGGGCCTACACCGGGGAGCTGTTTTTT
D gene: TRBD2
clone size: .
V gene: TRBV7-6
J gene: TRBJ2-2

CDR3 protein: CASSPVLGGDTQYF
CDR3 DNA: TGTGCCAGCAGTCCCGTACTCGGCGGGGATACGCAGTATTTT
D gene: .
clone size: .
V gene: TRBV28
J gene: TRBJ2-3

CDR3 protein: CASSPGSGTAEAFF
CDR3 DNA: TGTGCCAGCAGCCCAGGGAGCGGGACAGCTGAAGCTTTCTTT
D gene: TRBD1
clone size: few
V gene: TRBV27
J gene: TRBJ1-1

CDR3 protein: CATSRDLLEGAWEKLFF
CDR3 DNA: TGTGCCACCAGCAGAGATCTTTTGGAGGGCGCGTGGGAAAAACTGTTTTTT
D gene: .
clone size: .
V gene: TRBV15
J gene: TRBJ1-4

CDR3 protein: CASNYGLGQYF
CDR3 DNA: TGTGCCAGCAACTACGGACTGGGACAGTACTTC
D gene: .
clone size: .
V gene: TRBV6-5
J gene: TRBJ2-5

CDR3 protein: CASSPWDRGRETQYF
CDR3 DNA: TGTGCCAGCAGCCCATGGGACAGGGGAAGAGAGACCCAGTACTTC
D gene: TRBD1
clone size: .
V gene: TRBV28
J gene: TRBJ2-5

CDR3 protein: CASWTGQSIMNTEAFF
CDR3 DNA: TGTGCCAGCTGGACAGGCCAATCGATCATGAACACTGAAGCTTTCTTT
D gene: TRBD1
clone size: few
V gene: TRBV2
J gene: TRBJ1-1

CDR3 protein: CAISERVGGSTDTQYF
CDR3 DNA: TGTGCCATCAGTGAGAGGGTGGGCGGGAGCACAGATACGCAGTATTTT
D gene: .
clone size: .
V gene: TRBV10-3
J gene: TRBJ2-3

CDR3 protein: CASSSPPYEQYF
CDR3 DNA: TGTGCCAGCAGCTCCCCTCCCTACGAGCAGTACTTC
D gene: .
clone size: .
V gene: TRBV7-9
J gene: TRBJ2-7

CDR3 protein: CASSLMGYEQFF
CDR3 DNA: TGTGCCAGCAGCTTGATGGGTTATGAGCAGTTCTTC
D gene: .
clone size: .
V gene: TRBV5-4
J gene: TRBJ2-1

CDR3 protein: CASSLAPLAGVGETQYF
CDR3 DNA: TGTGCCAGCAGCTTAGCGCCCCTAGCGGGAGTTGGAGAGACCCAGTACTTC
D gene: TRBD2
clone size: .
V gene: TRBV7-6
J gene: TRBJ2-5

CDR3 protein: CASSAGARGYTF
CDR3 DNA: TGTGCCAGCAGTGCAGGGGCGCGAGGCTACACCTTC
D gene: .
clone size: .
V gene: TRBV28
J gene: TRBJ1-2

CDR3 protein: CASSSSDRKLGYTF
CDR3 DNA: TGTGCCAGCAGCTCCTCTGACAGGAAGCTTGGCTACACCTTC
D gene: .
clone size: .
V gene: TRBV7-9
J gene: TRBJ1-2

CDR3 protein: CASSVTGNTQETQYF
CDR3 DNA: TGTGCCAGCAGCGTGACCGGAAATACACAAGAGACCCAGTACTTC
D gene: .
clone size: .
V gene: TRBV9
J gene: TRBJ2-5

CDR3 protein: CASSEITAGEQYF
CDR3 DNA: TGCGCCAGCAGTGAGATAACCGCCGGCGAGCAGTACTTC
D gene: .
clone size: once
V gene: TRBV10-2
J gene: TRBJ2-7

CDR3 protein: CASSEETGRPSPQHF
CDR3 DNA: TGTGCCAGCAGTGAAGAAACAGGAAGGCCTTCGCCCCAGCATTTT
D gene: .
clone size: .
V gene: TRBV6-1
J gene: TRBJ1-5

CDR3 protein: CASSPRTYEQYF
CDR3 DNA: TGCGCCAGCAGCCCAAGAACCTACGAGCAGTACTTC
D gene: .
clone size: .
V gene: TRBV10-2
J gene: TRBJ2-7

CDR3 protein: CASSLKGGGQPQHF
CDR3 DNA: TGTGCCAGCAGCTTAAAAGGAGGGGGACAGCCCCAGCATTTT
D gene: .
clone size: few
V gene: TRBV11-2
J gene: TRBJ1-5

CDR3 protein: CASSLTAHTEAFF
CDR3 DNA: TGTGCCAGCAGCCTGACAGCGCACACTGAAGCTTTCTTT
D gene: .
clone size: .
V gene: TRBV7-6
J gene: TRBJ1-1